This T cell receptor beta chain was retrieved from a study of T cell responses to AZD1222 COVID-19 vaccine. About this clone itself: What it recognizes is unknown.

Points from the study as a whole: Reportedly, nearly half of unique spike TCRs recognized epitopes outside B.1.351/B.1.1.7 mutations. Mostly white British, mostly female donors; authors suggested clonal diversity may be underestimated. Spike-specific TCR breadth and depth both grew after two AZD1222 doses. Among those given AZD1222, only five or six were seropositive at baseline.

The ends were cut back, 5 bases at V and 1 base at J, with 15 bases in the middle. The length of the CDR3 is 16 residues. Germline values: CDR1 SGHAT, CDR2 FQNNGV. The method was immunoSEQ multiplex PCR; TCRdb's version includes in-frame clones alone and lacks a portion of them. The profile shows 35,000 to 45,000 clones, less than 85% of them singletons. Sequencing used peripheral blood, obtained on day 0 of AZD1222 vaccination. The receptor's source is an adult in good health. The rearrangement uses TRBV11-2 and TRBJ2-1, with TRBD2 as a possible D gene (6 bases). DNA of the CDR3: TGTGCCAGCAGCCTATCTGCGGGGAGGTCCTACAATGAGCAGTTCTTC. Translated, it gives CASSLSAGRSYNEQFF.